The 27 T cell receptor beta chains below come from one sample, sequenced in a study of chemoradiotherapy in HPV16-positive cancers. The table came from immunoSEQ multiplex PCR; TCRdb's copy has only in-frame clones and leaves some out. The sample carries 20,000 to 25,000 clones, more than 75% recorded once. The source material was blood, sampled from a patient who underwent chemoradiotherapy. The receptors shown here come from a human donor with HPV-associated anogenital cancer.

V gene TRBV7-2 combines with J gene TRBJ2-1; 15 bases line up with TRBD2. Trimming removed 5 bases from V and 14 bases from J; junction bases left unmatched: 16. CDR1 SGHTA and CDR2 FQGNSA come from the germline V gene. The CDR3 totals 17 residues. In nucleotides, the CDR3 is TGTGCCAGCAGCACCCCTATCGGGACTAGCGGGGGGCGGGTGGAGTTCTTC. This encodes CASSTPIGTSGGRVEFF. The full variable domain, completed using reference TRBV7-2 and TRBJ2-1, is GAGVSQSPSNKVTEKGKDVELRCDPISGHTALYWYRQSLGQGLEFLIYFQGNSAPDKSGLPSDRFSAERTGGSVSTLTIQRTQQEDSAVYLCASSTPIGTSGGRVEFFGPGTRLTVL.

The V and J genes are TRBV11-3 and TRBJ2-3; possible D gene TRBD1, 5 bases. V was pared by 1 base and J by 2 bases, with 13 bases between. The germline gives CDR1 SGHNT, CDR2 YENEEA. This CDR3 contains 16 residues. The CDR3 spells CASSLALGRDTDTQYF. The CDR3 nucleotides read TGTGCCAGCAGCTTAGCTCTTGGCAGGGACACAGATACGCAGTATTTT.

The rearrangement uses TRBV9 and TRBJ2-1, with D tentatively TRBD2 (7 bases). Trimming pared 0 bases from V and 4 bases from J, leaving 14 bases between. The germline gives CDR1 SGDLS, CDR2 YYNGEE. This CDR3 contains 16 residues. CDR3 amino acids: CASSVGSGGDYNEQFF. Here the CDR3 DNA reads TGTGCCAGCAGCGTAGGATCGGGGGGCGATTACAATGAGCAGTTCTTC.

V gene TRBV7-2 combines with J gene TRBJ2-7; 8 bases match TRBD1. V lost 5 bases, J lost 3 bases, and 12 bases stayed unmatched. The CDR3 is 16 residues long. The V gene's germline CDR1 is SGHTA and CDR2 FQGNSA. CDR3 amino acids: CASSPANSRGRYEQYF. The CDR3 DNA sequence: TGTGCCAGCAGCCCCGCAAATTCCAGGGGGCGCTACGAGCAGTACTTC. Full variable domain (outside the CDR3, taken from reference TRBV7-2 and TRBJ2-7): GAGVSQSPSNKVTEKGKDVELRCDPISGHTALYWYRQSLGQGLEFLIYFQGNSAPDKSGLPSDRFSAERTGGSVSTLTIQRTQQEDSAVYLCASSPANSRGRYEQYFGPGTRLTVT.

This clone was observed a single time. The rearrangement joins TRBV20-1 to TRBJ2-1, with 7 bases lining up with TRBD1. V lost 7 bases to trimming and J lost 8 bases; unmatched junction nucleotides: 5. In germline, CDR1 is DFQATT, CDR2 SNEGSKA (reference sequence). This CDR3 has 11 amino acids. CDR3 nucleotide sequence: TGCAGTGGACTGAGGGGGCATGAGCAGTTCTTC. This sequence encodes CSGLRGHEQFF.

V usage is TRBV5-4 and J usage is TRBJ2-1, with TRBD2 matching 8 bases. Per germline, CDR1 SGHNT and CDR2 YYREEE (reference sequence). The junction had 15 bases not matched to a gene; V was cut back by 4 bases and J by 9 bases. This CDR3 has 16 amino acids. The CDR3 loop is CASSGFTGLVVSEQFF. In DNA form, the CDR3 reads TGTGCCAGCAGCGGATTTACGGGACTAGTGGTTAGTGAGCAGTTCTTC.

The V gene is TRBV14, the J gene TRBJ2-7, with 9 bases matching TRBD1. In germline, CDR1 is SGHDN, CDR2 FVKESK. The junction had 6 bases not matched to a gene; V was cut back by 6 bases and J by 3 bases. The CDR3 totals 14 residues. The CDR3 nucleotides are TGTGCCAGCAGTCGGGACAGGGTCCGCTACGAGCAGTACTTC. The encoded protein is CASSRDRVRYEQYF.

V and J are TRBV5-8 and TRBJ2-1, with 8 bases matching TRBD1. V dropped 5 bases and J dropped 14; count of bases not matched to a gene: 6. Germline CDR1 and CDR2: SGHTS and YDEGEE. The CDR3 runs 11 residues. The chain's CDR3 is CASRRTGKEFF. As DNA, the CDR3 is TGTGCCAGCAGAAGGACAGGGAAGGAGTTCTTC.

The CDR3 DNA sequence: TGTGCCAGTAGTAAACCGAGGGCAGGACCCAATTCACCCCTCCACTTT. The encoded protein is CASSKPRAGPNSPLHF. The chain uses TRBV19 and TRBJ1-6; D call uncertain. Trimming stripped 4 bases from V and 7 bases from J, with 17 bases between. CDR1 and CDR2 from the germline V gene are LNHDA and SQIVND (reference sequence). The CDR3 length is 16 residues.

The chain joins TRBV18 to TRBJ2-3, with 7 positions matching TRBD2. The CDR3 has 16 amino acids. The germline V gene encodes CDR1 KGHSH and CDR2 LQKENI. V shed 0 bases and J 0 bases; nucleotides not matched to a gene: 3. The CDR3 DNA sequence: TGTGCCAGCTCACCACCCGGGGGGACTAGCACAGATACGCAGTATTTT. Its protein is CASSPPGGTSTDTQYF.

The chain is built from TRBV6-5 and TRBJ2-2; no clear D gene. The V gene's germline CDR1 is MNHEY and CDR2 SVGAGI. V lost 8 bases, J lost 2 bases, and 6 bases lay in between. The CDR3 loop spans 12 amino acids. The CDR3 loop reads CASLTNTGELFF. DNA of the CDR3: TGTGCCAGCTTAACAAACACCGGGGAGCTGTTTTTT.

This chain joins TRBV2 and TRBJ1-4, with TRBD1 matching over 7 bases. The CDR3 runs 13 residues. Losses at the gene ends were 10 bases for V and 4 bases for J; bases not matched to a gene: 6. In germline, CDR1 is SNHLY, CDR2 FYNNEI. The CDR3 DNA follows: TGTGCCACCTATAGGGACAGTAATGAAAAACTGTTTTTT. Protein: CATYRDSNEKLFF.

The V and J genes are TRBV6-4 and TRBJ2-1; D is unresolved. The CDR3 is 12 residues long. V lost 2 bases and J lost 4, with 3 bases in between. The germline CDR1 and CDR2 sequences are MRHNA and SNTAGT. CDR3 residues: CASSDLYNEQFF. For the CDR3, the DNA is TGTGCCAGCAGTGACCTTTACAATGAGCAGTTCTTC.

The chain recombines TRBV10-1 with TRBJ1-1; TRBD1 matches 10 bases. Per the germline V gene, CDR1 is WNHNN and CDR2 is SYGVQD (reference sequence). This CDR3 has 14 residues. V trimming: 5 bases; J trimming: 2 bases; junction bases outside the gene matches: 2. CDR3 sequence reads: CASSRDRGNTEAFF. The DNA for the CDR3 is TGCGCCAGCAGTCGGGACAGGGGCAACACTGAAGCTTTCTTT.

CDR3 amino acids: CSAEWGYGYTF. In DNA form, the CDR3 reads TGCAGTGCCGAATGGGGGTATGGCTACACCTTC. The chain links TRBV20-1 to TRBJ1-2; maybe TRBD1 (5 bases). The CDR3 contains 11 residues. Germline assignment: CDR1 DFQATT and CDR2 SNEGSKA (reference sequence). Trimming stripped 6 bases from V and 5 bases from J, with 10 bases between.

The chain employs TRBV19 and TRBJ1-1; 10 nucleotides align to TRBD1. The CDR3 sequence is 13 residues long. Germline V gene lookup returns CDR1 LNHDA and CDR2 SQIVND (reference sequence). The V segment lost 10 bases and the J segment 5 bases; nucleotides outside the gene matches: 7. The CDR3 spells CATKDRGLTEAFF. Here the CDR3 DNA reads TGTGCCACCAAAGACAGGGGGCTGACTGAAGCTTTCTTT.

The chain links TRBV16 to TRBJ2-2; D is uncertain. The CDR3 consists of 15 residues. With 1 base removed from V and 1 base from J, the gap between germline ends came to 7 bases. Germline V gene data show CDR1 as KGHSY and CDR2 as FQNENV. CDR3 in DNA: TGTGCCAGCAGCCAATTTGTGGGGAACACCGGGGAGCTGTTTTTT. Residues: CASSQFVGNTGELFF.

This clone showed up just once. This chain connects TRBV18 to TRBJ2-4; D might be TRBD1 (7 bases). This CDR3 is 16 amino acids long. The V end was cut by 2 bases, the J end by 4 bases, with 15 bases between. Germline V lookup: CDR1 KGHSH, CDR2 LQKENI. The DNA for the CDR3 is TGTGCCAGCTCACCAGAGCAGGGGGGCACGAAAAACATTCAGTACTTC. Its translation: CASSPEQGGTKNIQYF.

The V and J genes are TRBV4-3 and TRBJ1-2, with TRBD1 as a possible D gene (5 bases). V was pared by 0 bases and J by 1 base, with 15 bases between. Germline loops: CDR1 LGHNA, CDR2 YSLEER. This CDR3 contains 17 residues. The CDR3 nucleotides are TGCGCCAGCAGCCAAGATCTCACCGGGGGGAATAACTATGGCTACACCTTC. Amino acid sequence: CASSQDLTGGNNYGYTF.

The V gene is TRBV6-1, the J gene TRBJ2-7; 10 bases match TRBD2. This CDR3 has 13 residues. Germline V gene data show CDR1 as MNHNS and CDR2 as SASEGT. Losses at the gene ends were 4 bases for V and 6 bases for J; bases not matched to a gene: 3. The CDR3 is CASSGSGRSEQYF. CDR3 nucleotides: TGTGCCAGCAGTGGTAGCGGGAGGAGCGAGCAGTACTTC.

The V and J genes are TRBV11-3 and TRBJ2-2; the match to TRBD2 covers 9 bases. The germline V gene has CDR1 SGHNT and CDR2 YENEEA. This CDR3 has 14 residues. V lost 5 bases and J lost 7; bases outside the gene matches: 5. CDR3 DNA: TGTGCCAGCAGCCGCGGGGGGGCCGTCGGGGAGCTGTTTTTT. This codes for CASSRGGAVGELFF.

In the case of this clone: Sequence at one end of the junction differs from germline and may be a read error. J is TRBJ2-1 and V is TRBV7-7; 8 positions match TRBD1. This CDR3 has 16 amino acids. The V gene's germline CDR1 is SSHAT and CDR2 FNYEAQ (reference sequence). The CDR3 DNA follows: TGTGCTAGCAGCTTGGGCAGGAGACAGGGGTTGGATGAGCAGTTCTTC. Amino acids: CASSLGRRQGLDEQFF.

The rearrangement links TRBV7-2 to TRBJ2-1; TRBD2 matches 10 bases. The germline V gene encodes CDR1 SGHTA and CDR2 FQGNSA. Trimming at V came to 6 bases and at J to 9 bases, leaving 8 bases not matched to a gene. This CDR3 is 14 amino acids long. CDR3 coding DNA: TGTGCCAGCAGTCCGGGACTAGCGTACGGTGAGCAGTTCTTC. Amino acids: CASSPGLAYGEQFF.

The V and J genes are TRBV29-1 and TRBJ1-1; tentatively, D is TRBD1 (6 bases). The CDR3 totals 14 residues. Germline CDR1 and CDR2: SQVTM and ANQGSEA. Trimming left V 8 bases short and J 4 bases short, with 20 bases between. In nucleotides, the CDR3 is TGCAGCACCAAACGAGCGGGGGGCGGCACTGAAGCTTTCTTT. It yields the protein CSTKRAGGGTEAFF.

The genes are TRBV28 and TRBJ2-2; D gene unclear. Between the trimmed V and J ends, which lost 5 bases and 4 bases, there was a span of 5 bases. The CDR3 has 12 amino acids. Germline V gives CDR1 MDHEN, CDR2 SYDVKM. The CDR3 DNA follows: TGTGCCAGCAGTACCCCCACCGGGGAGCTGTTTTTT. This translates into CASSTPTGELFF.

The CDR3 region has the DNA TGTGCCAGCAGCGCTGACATTAACTATGGCTACACCTTC. Protein sequence: CASSADINYGYTF. The chain has TRBV11-3 and TRBJ1-2; D is unresolved. CDR1 is SGHNT and CDR2 is YENEEA in the germline V gene. Trimming removed 5 bases at V and 1 base at J, with 8 bases between. The CDR3 spans 13 residues.

This rearrangement joins TRBV28 to TRBJ2-7; 8 nucleotides match TRBD2. Germline values: CDR1 MDHEN, CDR2 SYDVKM. The CDR3 contains 14 residues. Unmatched junction bases numbered 7, after V lost 6 bases and J lost 3 bases. The CDR3 region is CASSPGGGGYEQYF. In nucleotides, the CDR3 is TGTGCCAGCAGCCCGGGGGGGGGTGGCTACGAGCAGTACTTC.